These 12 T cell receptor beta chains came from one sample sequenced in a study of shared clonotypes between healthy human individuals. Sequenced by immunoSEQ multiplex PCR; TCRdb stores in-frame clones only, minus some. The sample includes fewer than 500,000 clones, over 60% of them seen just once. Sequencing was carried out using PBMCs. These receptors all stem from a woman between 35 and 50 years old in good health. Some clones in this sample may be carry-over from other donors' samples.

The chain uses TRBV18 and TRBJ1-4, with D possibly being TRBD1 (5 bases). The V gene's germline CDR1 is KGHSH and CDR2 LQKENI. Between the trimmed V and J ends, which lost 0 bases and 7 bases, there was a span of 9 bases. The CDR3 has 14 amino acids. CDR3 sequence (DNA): TGTGCCAGCTCACCACCGGGGGGAACTGAAAAACTGTTTTTT. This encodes CASSPPGGTEKLFF.

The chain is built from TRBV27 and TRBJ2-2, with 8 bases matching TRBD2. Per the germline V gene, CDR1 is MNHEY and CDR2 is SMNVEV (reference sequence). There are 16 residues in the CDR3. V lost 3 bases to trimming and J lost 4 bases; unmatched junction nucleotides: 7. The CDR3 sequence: CASSLGGTRGTGELFF. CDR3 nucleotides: TGTGCCAGCAGTTTGGGCGGGACTAGGGGCACCGGGGAGCTGTTTTTT.

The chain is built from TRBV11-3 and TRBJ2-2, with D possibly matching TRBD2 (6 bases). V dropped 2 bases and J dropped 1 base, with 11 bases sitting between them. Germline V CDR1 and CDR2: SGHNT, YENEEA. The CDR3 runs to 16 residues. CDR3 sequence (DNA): TGTGCCAGCAGCTTAATTAATAGCGGGAACACCGGGGAGCTGTTTTTT. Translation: CASSLINSGNTGELFF.

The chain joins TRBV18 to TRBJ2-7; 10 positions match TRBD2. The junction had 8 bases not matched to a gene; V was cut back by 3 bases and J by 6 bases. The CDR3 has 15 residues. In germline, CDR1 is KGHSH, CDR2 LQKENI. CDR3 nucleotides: TGTGCCAGCTCACCCGCTAGCGGGAGCTTGGGCGAGCAGTACTTC. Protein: CASSPASGSLGEQYF.

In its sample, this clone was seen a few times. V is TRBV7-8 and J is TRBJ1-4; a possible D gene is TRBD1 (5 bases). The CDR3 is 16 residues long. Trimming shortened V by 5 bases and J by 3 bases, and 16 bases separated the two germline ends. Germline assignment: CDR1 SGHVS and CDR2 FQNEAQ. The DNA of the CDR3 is TGTGCCAGCAGCCCGAATCGGGGGGTTGCTAATGAAAAACTGTTTTTT. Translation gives CASSPNRGVANEKLFF.

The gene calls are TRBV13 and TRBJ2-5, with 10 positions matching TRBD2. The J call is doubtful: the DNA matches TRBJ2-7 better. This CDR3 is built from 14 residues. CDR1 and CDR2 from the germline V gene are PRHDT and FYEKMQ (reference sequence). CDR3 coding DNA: TGTGCCAGCAGCTTCGGCAGCGGGAGGGTCGAGCAGTACTTC. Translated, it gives CASSFGSGRVEQYF.

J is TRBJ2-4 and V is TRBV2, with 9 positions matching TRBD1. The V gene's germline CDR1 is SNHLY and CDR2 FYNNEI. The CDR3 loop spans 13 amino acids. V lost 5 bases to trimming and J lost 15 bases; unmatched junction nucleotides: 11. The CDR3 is CASSPGPGQGWYF. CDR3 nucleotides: TGTGCCAGCAGTCCAGGGCCGGGACAGGGTTGGTACTTC.

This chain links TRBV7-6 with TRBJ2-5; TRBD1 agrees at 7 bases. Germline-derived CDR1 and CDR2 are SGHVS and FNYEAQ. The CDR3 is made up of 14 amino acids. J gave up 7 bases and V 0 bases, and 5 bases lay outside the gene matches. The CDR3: CASSLAGDSRTQYF. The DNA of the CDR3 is TGTGCCAGCAGCTTAGCGGGGGACAGTAGGACCCAGTACTTC.

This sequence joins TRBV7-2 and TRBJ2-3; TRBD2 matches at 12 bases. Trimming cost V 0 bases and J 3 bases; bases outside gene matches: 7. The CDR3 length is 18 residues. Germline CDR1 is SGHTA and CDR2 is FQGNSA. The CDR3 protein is CASSLATSSGRVTDTQYF. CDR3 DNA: TGTGCCAGCAGCTTAGCAACTTCTAGCGGGAGGGTGACAGATACGCAGTATTTT.

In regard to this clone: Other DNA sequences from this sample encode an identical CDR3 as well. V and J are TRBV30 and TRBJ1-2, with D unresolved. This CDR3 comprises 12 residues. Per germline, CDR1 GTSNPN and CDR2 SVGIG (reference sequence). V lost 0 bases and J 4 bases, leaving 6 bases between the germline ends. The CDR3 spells CAWSVLGYGYTF. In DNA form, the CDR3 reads TGTGCCTGGAGTGTATTGGGCTATGGCTACACCTTC.

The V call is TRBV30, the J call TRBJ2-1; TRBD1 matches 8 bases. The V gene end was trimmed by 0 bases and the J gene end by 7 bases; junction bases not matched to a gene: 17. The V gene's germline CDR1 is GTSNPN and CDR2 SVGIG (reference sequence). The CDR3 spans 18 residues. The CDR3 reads CAWSVPRDRTEDFNEQFF. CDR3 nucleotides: TGTGCCTGGAGTGTACCCCGGGACAGGACCGAAGACTTTAATGAGCAGTTCTTC.

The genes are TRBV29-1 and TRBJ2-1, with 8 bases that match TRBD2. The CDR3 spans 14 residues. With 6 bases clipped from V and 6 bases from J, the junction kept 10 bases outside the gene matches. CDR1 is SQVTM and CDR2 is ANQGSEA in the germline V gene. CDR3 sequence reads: CSVASGFALNEQFF. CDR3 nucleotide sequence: TGCAGCGTAGCTAGCGGGTTTGCTCTCAATGAGCAGTTCTTC.